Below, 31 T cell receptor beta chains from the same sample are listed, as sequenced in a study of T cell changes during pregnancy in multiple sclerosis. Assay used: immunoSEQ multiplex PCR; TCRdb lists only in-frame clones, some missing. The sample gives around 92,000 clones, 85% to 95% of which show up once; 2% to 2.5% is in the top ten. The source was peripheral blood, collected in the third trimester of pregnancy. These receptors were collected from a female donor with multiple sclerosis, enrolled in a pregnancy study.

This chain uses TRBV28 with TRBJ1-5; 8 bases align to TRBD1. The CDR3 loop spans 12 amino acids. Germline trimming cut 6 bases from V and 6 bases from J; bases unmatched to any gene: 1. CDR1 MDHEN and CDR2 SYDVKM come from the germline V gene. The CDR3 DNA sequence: TGTGCCAGCAGACAGGGGGTTCAGCCCCAGCATTTT. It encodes CASRQGVQPQHF.

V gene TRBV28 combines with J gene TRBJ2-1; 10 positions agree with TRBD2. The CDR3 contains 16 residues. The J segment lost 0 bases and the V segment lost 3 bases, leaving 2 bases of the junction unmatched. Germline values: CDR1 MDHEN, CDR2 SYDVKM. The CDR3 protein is CASSFASGSSYNEQFF. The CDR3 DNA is TGTGCCAGCAGTTTCGCTAGCGGGAGCTCCTACAATGAGCAGTTCTTC.

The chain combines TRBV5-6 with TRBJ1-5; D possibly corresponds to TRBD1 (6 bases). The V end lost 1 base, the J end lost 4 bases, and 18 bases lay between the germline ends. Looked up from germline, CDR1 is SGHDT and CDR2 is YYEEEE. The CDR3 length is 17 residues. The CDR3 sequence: CASSLWGRLVPNQPQHF. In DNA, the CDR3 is TGTGCCAGCAGCTTGTGGGGGCGGCTAGTTCCTAATCAGCCCCAGCATTTT.

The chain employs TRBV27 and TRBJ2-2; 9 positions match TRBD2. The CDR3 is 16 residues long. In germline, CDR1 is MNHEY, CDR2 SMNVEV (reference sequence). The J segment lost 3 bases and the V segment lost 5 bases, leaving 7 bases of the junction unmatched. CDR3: CASSTLAGLDTGELFF. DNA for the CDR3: TGTGCCAGCAGTACTCTAGCGGGACTCGACACCGGGGAGCTGTTTTTT.

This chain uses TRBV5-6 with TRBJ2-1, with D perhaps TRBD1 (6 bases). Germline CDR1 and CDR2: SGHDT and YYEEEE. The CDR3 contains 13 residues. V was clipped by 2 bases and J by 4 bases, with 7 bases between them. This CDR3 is CASSLGGYNEQFF. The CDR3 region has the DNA TGTGCCAGCAGCTTAGGGGGTTACAATGAGCAGTTCTTC.

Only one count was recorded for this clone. This CDR3 is CASRIQSQPQHF. The CDR3 DNA reads TGTGCCAGCAGGATACAAAGTCAGCCCCAGCATTTT. The chain combines TRBV6-6 with TRBJ1-5; D gene ambiguous. The V gene's germline CDR1 is MNHNY and CDR2 SVGAGI (reference sequence). This CDR3 comprises 12 residues. The V end was cut by 6 bases, the J end by 6 bases, with 9 bases between.

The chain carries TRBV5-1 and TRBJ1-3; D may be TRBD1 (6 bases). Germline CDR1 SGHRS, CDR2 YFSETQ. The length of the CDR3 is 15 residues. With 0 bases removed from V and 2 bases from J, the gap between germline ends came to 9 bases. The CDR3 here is CASSLDPGAGNTIYF. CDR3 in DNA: TGCGCCAGCAGCTTGGATCCAGGGGCTGGAAACACCATATATTTT.

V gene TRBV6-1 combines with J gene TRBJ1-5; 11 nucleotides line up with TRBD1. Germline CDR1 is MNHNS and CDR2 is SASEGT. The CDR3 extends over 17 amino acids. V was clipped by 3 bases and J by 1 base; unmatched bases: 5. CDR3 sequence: CASSERTGGESNQPQHF. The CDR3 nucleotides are TGTGCCAGCAGTGAGCGGACAGGGGGCGAGAGCAATCAGCCCCAGCATTTT.

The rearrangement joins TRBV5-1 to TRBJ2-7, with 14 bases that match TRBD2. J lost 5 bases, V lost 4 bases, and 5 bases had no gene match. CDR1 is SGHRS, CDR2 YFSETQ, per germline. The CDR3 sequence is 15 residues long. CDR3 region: CASSVTSGRAHEQYF. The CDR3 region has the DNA TGCGCCAGCAGCGTGACTAGCGGGAGGGCCCACGAGCAGTACTTC.

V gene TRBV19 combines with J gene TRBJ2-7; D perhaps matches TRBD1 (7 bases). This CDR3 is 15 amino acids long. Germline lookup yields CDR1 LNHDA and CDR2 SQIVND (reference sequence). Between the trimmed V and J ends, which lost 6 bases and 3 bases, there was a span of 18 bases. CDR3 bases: TGTGCCAGTAGCCAACCCGGGAGACAGGGCTACGAGCAGTACTTC. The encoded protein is CASSQPGRQGYEQYF.

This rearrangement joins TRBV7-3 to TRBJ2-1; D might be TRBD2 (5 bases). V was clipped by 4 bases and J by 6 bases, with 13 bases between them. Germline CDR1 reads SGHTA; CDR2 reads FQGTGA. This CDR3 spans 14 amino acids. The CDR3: CASSSNRLSNEQFF. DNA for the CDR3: TGTGCCAGCAGCTCAAACCGACTATCCAATGAGCAGTTCTTC.

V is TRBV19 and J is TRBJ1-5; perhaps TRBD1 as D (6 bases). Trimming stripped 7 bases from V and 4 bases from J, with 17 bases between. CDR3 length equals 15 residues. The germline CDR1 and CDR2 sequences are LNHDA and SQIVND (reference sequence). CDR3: CASTTNEDRNQPQHF. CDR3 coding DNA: TGTGCCAGTACCACCAACGAGGACAGAAATCAGCCCCAGCATTTT.

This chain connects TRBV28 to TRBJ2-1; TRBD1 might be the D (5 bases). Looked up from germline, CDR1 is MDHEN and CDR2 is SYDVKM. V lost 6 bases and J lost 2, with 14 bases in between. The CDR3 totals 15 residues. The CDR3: CASSPFDRTYNEQFF. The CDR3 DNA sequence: TGTGCCAGCAGCCCTTTCGACAGAACCTACAATGAGCAGTTCTTC.

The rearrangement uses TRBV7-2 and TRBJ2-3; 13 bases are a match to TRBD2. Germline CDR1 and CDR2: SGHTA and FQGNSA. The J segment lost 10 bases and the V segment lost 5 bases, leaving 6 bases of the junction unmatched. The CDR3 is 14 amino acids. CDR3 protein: CASSRRTSGSAQYF. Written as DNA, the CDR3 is TGTGCCAGCAGCCGCCGGACTAGCGGGAGTGCGCAGTATTTT.

The CDR3 protein is CATSRSGIDTQYF. CDR3 DNA sequence: TGTGCCACCAGCAGATCAGGGATAGATACGCAGTATTTT. The chain is built from TRBV15 and TRBJ2-3; D is perhaps TRBD1 (5 bases). This CDR3 is built from 13 residues. Trimming left V 2 bases short and J 5 bases short, with 8 bases between. The V gene's germline CDR1 is LNHNV and CDR2 YYDKDF (reference sequence).

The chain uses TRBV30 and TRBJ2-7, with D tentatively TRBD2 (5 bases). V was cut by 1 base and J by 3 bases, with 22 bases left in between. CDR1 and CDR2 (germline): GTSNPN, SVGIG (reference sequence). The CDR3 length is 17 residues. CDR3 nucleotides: TGTGCCTGGAGTGGACTAAGACGGACGGAGGATCACTACGAGCAGTACTTC. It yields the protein CAWSGLRRTEDHYEQYF.

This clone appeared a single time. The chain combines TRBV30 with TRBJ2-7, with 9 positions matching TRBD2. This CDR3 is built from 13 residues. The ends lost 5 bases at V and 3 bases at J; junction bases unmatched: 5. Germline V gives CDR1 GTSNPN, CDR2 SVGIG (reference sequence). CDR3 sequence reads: CAWGTSNGYEQYF. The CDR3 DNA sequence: TGTGCCTGGGGGACTAGCAATGGCTACGAGCAGTACTTC.

The CDR3 DNA sequence: TGTGCCAGCAGCTCGGGGCTAGCGGCTCTTTATGAGCAGTTCTTC. Amino acid sequence: CASSSGLAALYEQFF. J is TRBJ2-1 and V is TRBV11-2; 7 positions match TRBD2. J lost 8 bases, V lost 4 bases, and 11 bases had no gene match. Germline-derived CDR1 and CDR2 are SGHAT and FQNNGV. This CDR3 spans 15 amino acids.

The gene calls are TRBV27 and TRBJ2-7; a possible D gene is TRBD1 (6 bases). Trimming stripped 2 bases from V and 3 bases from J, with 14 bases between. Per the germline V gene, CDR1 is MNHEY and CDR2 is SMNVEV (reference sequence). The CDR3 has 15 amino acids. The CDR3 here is CASSLSEGHFYEQYF. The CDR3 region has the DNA TGTGCCAGCAGTTTAAGTGAGGGACACTTCTACGAGCAGTACTTC.

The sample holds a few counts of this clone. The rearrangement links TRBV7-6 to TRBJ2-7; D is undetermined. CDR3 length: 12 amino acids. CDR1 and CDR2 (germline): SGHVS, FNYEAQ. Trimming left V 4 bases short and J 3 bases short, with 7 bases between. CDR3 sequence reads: CASSSHYYEQYF. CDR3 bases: TGTGCCAGCAGCTCACACTACTACGAGCAGTACTTC.

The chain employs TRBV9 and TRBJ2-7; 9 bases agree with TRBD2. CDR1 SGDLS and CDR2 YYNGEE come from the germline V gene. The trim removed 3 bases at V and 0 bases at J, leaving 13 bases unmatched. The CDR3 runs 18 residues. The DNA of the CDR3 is TGTGCCAGCAGCGCAGAGCCCCCCCTAGCGGGGAGCTCCTACGAGCAGTACTTC. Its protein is CASSAEPPLAGSSYEQYF.

CDR3 sequence reads: CASSTTGVTSGANVLTF. CDR3 coding DNA: TGTGCCAGTAGTACGACAGGGGTAACCTCTGGGGCCAACGTCCTGACTTTC. The V call is TRBV19, the J call TRBJ2-6, with TRBD1 identical over 8 bases. Looked up from germline, CDR1 is LNHDA and CDR2 is SQIVND (reference sequence). Trimming at V came to 4 bases and at J to 0 bases, leaving 5 bases not matched to a gene. The length of the CDR3 is 17 residues.

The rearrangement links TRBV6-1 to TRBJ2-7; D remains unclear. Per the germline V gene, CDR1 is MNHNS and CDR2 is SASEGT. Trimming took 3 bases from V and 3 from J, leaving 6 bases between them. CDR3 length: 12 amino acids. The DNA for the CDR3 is TGTGCCAGCAGTGAGGGCGACTACGAGCAGTACTTC. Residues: CASSEGDYEQYF.

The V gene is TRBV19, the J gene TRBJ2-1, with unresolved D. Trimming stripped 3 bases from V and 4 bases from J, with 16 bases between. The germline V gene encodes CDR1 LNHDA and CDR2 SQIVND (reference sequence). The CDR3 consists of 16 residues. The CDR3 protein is CASSMRLALAYNEQFF. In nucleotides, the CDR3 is TGTGCCAGTAGTATGAGGTTGGCCCTTGCTTACAATGAGCAGTTCTTC.

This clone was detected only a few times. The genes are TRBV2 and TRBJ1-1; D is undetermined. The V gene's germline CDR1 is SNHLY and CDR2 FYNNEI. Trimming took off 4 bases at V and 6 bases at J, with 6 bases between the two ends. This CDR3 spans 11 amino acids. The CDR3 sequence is CASSVVAEAFF. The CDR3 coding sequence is TGTGCCAGCAGTGTAGTCGCTGAAGCTTTCTTT.

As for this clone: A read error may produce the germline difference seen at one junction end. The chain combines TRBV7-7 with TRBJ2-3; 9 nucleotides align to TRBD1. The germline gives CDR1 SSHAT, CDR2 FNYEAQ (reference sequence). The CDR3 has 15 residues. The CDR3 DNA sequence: TGTGCTAGCAGCCCAAGGACAGGGGGCACAGATACGCAGTATTTT. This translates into CASSPRTGGTDTQYF.

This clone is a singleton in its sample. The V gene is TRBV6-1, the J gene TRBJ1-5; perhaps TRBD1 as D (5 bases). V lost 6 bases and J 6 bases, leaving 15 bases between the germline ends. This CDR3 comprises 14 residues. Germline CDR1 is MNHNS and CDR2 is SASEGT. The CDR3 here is CASSHSGGGQPQHF. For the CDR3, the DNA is TGTGCCAGCAGCCATTCGGGCGGGGGTCAGCCCCAGCATTTT.

The CDR3 spells CAWSSRDIQYF. In DNA, the CDR3 is TGTGCCTGGAGTTCCCGTGACATTCAGTACTTC. This sequence joins TRBV30 and TRBJ2-4; D gene unclear. The germline V gene encodes CDR1 GTSNPN and CDR2 SVGIG (reference sequence). V was trimmed by 2 bases and J by 8 bases, leaving 7 bases between them. This CDR3 has 11 residues.

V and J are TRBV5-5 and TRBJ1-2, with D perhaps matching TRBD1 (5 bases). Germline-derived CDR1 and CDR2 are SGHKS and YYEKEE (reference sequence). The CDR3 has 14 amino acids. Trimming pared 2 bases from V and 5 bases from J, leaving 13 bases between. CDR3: CASSFRGFSYGYTF. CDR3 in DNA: TGTGCCAGCAGCTTTAGGGGTTTTTCATATGGCTACACCTTC.

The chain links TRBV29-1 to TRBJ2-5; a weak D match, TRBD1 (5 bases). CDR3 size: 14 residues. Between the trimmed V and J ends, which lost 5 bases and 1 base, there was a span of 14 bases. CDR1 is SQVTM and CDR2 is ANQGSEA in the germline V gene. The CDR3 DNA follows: TGCAGCGTTAGGTGGGAAGGGGCCCAAGAGACCCAGTACTTC. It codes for CSVRWEGAQETQYF.

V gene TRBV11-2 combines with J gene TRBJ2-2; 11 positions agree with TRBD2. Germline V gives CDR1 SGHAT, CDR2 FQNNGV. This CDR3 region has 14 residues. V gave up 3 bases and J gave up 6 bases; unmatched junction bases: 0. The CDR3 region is CASSFSGRAGELFF. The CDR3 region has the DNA TGTGCCAGCAGCTTTAGCGGGAGGGCCGGGGAGCTGTTTTTT. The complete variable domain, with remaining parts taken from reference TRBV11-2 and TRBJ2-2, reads EAGVAQSPRYKIIEKRQSVAFWCNPISGHATLYWYQQILGQGPKLLIQFQNNGVVDDSQLPKDRFSAERLKGVDSTLKIQPAKLEDSAVYLCASSFSGRAGELFFGEGSRLTVL.